The next 27 T cell receptor beta chains were all read from a single sample in a study of human CD8 memory T cell subsets. Making the TCR beta libraries relied on UMI-labeled 5' RACE. TCRdb re-called the 5' RACE reads; every CDR3 protein appears as one record, without DNA. The sample totals under 20,000 distinct CDR3 sequences. Sequencing was carried out using CD8+ T cells from PBMCs. The origin of the receptors is a human donor in good health.

The V and J genes are TRBV7-9 and TRBJ2-7; the D gene TCRdb calls, TRBD1, cannot be checked with no DNA. The CDR3 totals 16 residues. Per germline, CDR1 SEHNR and CDR2 FQNEAQ (reference sequence). CDR3 region: CASSFLEGQDSTEQYF.

The chain carries TRBV25-1 and TRBJ2-4; TCRdb reports TRBD2, a call that lacks DNA to check it against. This CDR3 has 12 amino acids. The germline V gene encodes CDR1 MGHDK and CDR2 SYGVNS. The CDR3 reads CASSDREDIQYF. Full variable domain (remainder filled in from reference TRBV25-1 and TRBJ2-4): EADIYQTPRYLVIGTGKKITLECSQTMGHDKMYWYQQDPGMELHLIHYSYGVNSTEKGDLSSESTVSRIRTEHFPLTLESARPSHTSQYLCASSDREDIQYFGAGTRLSVL.

This rearrangement joins TRBV11-2 to TRBJ2-7; TCRdb selects TRBD1, and the lack of DNA leaves this call unchecked. Germline V lookup: CDR1 SGHAT, CDR2 FQNNGV. The CDR3 has 14 residues. CDR3 sequence reads: CASNPSGGSYEQYF.

The chain joins TRBV4-3 to TRBJ2-3; absent DNA, TCRdb's TRBD2 call cannot be checked. Germline V lookup: CDR1 LGHNA, CDR2 YSLEER. This CDR3 is 15 amino acids long. This CDR3 reads CASSQLAGGADTQYF.

The rearrangement uses TRBV13 and TRBJ2-1. Germline values: CDR1 PRHDT, CDR2 FYEKMQ (reference sequence). This CDR3 has 13 residues. The chain's CDR3 is CASSFNRGNEQFF.

The rearrangement links TRBV7-9 to TRBJ2-1; TCRdb names TRBD1, which stays unverified in the absence of DNA. The CDR3 extends over 13 amino acids. Germline values: CDR1 SEHNR, CDR2 FQNEAQ (reference sequence). CDR3 in amino acids: CASSARDFNEQFF.

This chain connects TRBV28 to TRBJ1-6. The CDR3 sequence is 19 residues long. Germline V gene lookup returns CDR1 MDHEN and CDR2 SYDVKM. This CDR3 reads CASSFGRVRQSSYNSPLHF.

The chain carries TRBV6-6 and TRBJ2-1; TCRdb designates TRBD1, a call that cannot be tested without DNA. In germline, CDR1 is MNHNY, CDR2 SVGAGI (reference sequence). The CDR3 spans 15 residues. The CDR3 sequence is CASFDSVYSGYEQFF.

The chain joins TRBV19 to TRBJ2-5; TCRdb's assignment of TRBD1 cannot be checked, as there is no DNA. This CDR3 comprises 16 residues. CDR1 is LNHDA and CDR2 is SQIVND in the germline V gene (reference sequence). This chain's CDR3 is CASSIGFDGGAETQYF.

The V call is TRBV7-9, the J call TRBJ1-1. Germline CDR1 reads SEHNR; CDR2 reads FQNEAQ (reference sequence). This CDR3 has 13 amino acids. CDR3 protein: CASSLNEVPEAFF. Supplemented by reference TRBV7-9 and TRBJ1-1, the full variable domain reads DTGVSQNPRHKITKRGQNVTFRCDPISEHNRLYWYRQTLGQGPEFLTYFQNEAQLEKSRLLSDRFSAERPKGSFSTLEIQRTEQGDSAMYLCASSLNEVPEAFFGQGTRLTVV.

V gene TRBV7-9 combines with J gene TRBJ2-5; the D call of TRBD2 rests on TCRdb alone, since no DNA is present to check it. The germline V gene has CDR1 SEHNR and CDR2 FQNEAQ (reference sequence). This CDR3 has 12 amino acids. This chain's CDR3 is CASRAGKETQYF.

The chain employs TRBV27 and TRBJ1-1. Germline CDR1 reads MNHEY; CDR2 reads SMNVEV (reference sequence). The CDR3 is 14 residues long. The CDR3 loop reads CASRSGQMNTEAFF.

V usage is TRBV7-8 and J usage is TRBJ1-1. CDR1 and CDR2 (germline): SGHVS, FQNEAQ. This CDR3 contains 15 residues. The CDR3 loop reads CASSLGSYLGPEAFF.

The V call is TRBV15, the J call TRBJ1-1; TCRdb reports TRBD1, a call that lacks DNA to check it against. In germline, CDR1 is LNHNV, CDR2 YYDKDF (reference sequence). This CDR3 contains 13 residues. CDR3: CATSYRGNTEAFF. The full variable domain, its missing parts supplied by reference TRBV15 and TRBJ1-1, is DAMVIQNPRYQVTQFGKPVTLSCSQTLNHNVMYWYQQKSSQAPKLLFHYYDKDFNNEADTPDNFQSRRPNTSFCFLDIRSPGLGDTAMYLCATSYRGNTEAFFGQGTRLTVV.

This chain links TRBV6-2 or TRBV6-3 with TRBJ2-2; with no DNA, the TCRdb D assignment of TRBD1 cannot be verified. The CDR3 loop spans 14 amino acids. The germline V gene has CDR1 MNHEY and CDR2 SVGEGT. CDR3 residues: CASAEPGDAGELFF.

The chain's CDR3 is CASSIVTSGGTDTQYF. V and J are TRBV19 and TRBJ2-3; the D call of TRBD2 rests on TCRdb alone, since no DNA is present to check it. CDR3 size: 16 residues. Per germline, CDR1 LNHDA and CDR2 SQIVND (reference sequence).

V gene TRBV5-4 combines with J gene TRBJ2-5. This CDR3 comprises 18 residues. The germline V gene encodes CDR1 SGHNT and CDR2 YYREEE (reference sequence). The CDR3 here is CASSSEWSRHKSVGAQYF.

This chain connects TRBV7-9 to TRBJ2-3; TCRdb outputs TRBD1, but without DNA this stays unchecked. CDR1 and CDR2 (germline): SEHNR, FQNEAQ (reference sequence). This CDR3 is built from 12 residues. CDR3 sequence: CASSYPDDTQYF. The variable domain in full, with the rest retrieved from reference TRBV7-9 and TRBJ2-3, is DTGVSQNPRHKITKRGQNVTFRCDPISEHNRLYWYRQTLGQGPEFLTYFQNEAQLEKSRLLSDRFSAERPKGSFSTLEIQRTEQGDSAMYLCASSYPDDTQYFGPGTRLTVL.

V usage is TRBV29-1 and J usage is TRBJ2-7; the TCRdb D gene call, TRBD2, has no DNA to confirm it. Germline V gives CDR1 SQVTM, CDR2 ANQGSEA. The CDR3 runs to 15 residues. CDR3 loop: CSVEFPGLNSYEQYF.

J is TRBJ1-2 and V is TRBV29-1. Per the germline V gene, CDR1 is SQVTM and CDR2 is ANQGSEA. The CDR3 loop spans 13 amino acids. The CDR3 loop is CSVEIKTTYGYTF.

The chain has TRBV5-6 and TRBJ1-6; TCRdb's D call, TRBD1, is unchecked because there is no DNA. This CDR3 is 12 amino acids long. The germline V gene has CDR1 SGHDT and CDR2 YYEEEE. The CDR3: CASSLGRSPLHF.

The chain joins TRBV7-2 to TRBJ2-3; TCRdb's D gene call, TRBD2, goes unchecked for lack of DNA. Germline CDR1 and CDR2: SGHTA and FQGNSA. This CDR3 has 19 amino acids. This CDR3 reads CASSLAHLAGGPGTDTQYF.

The chain links TRBV3-1 to TRBJ2-7; the D gene TCRdb calls, TRBD2, cannot be checked with no DNA. Per the germline V gene, CDR1 is LGHDT and CDR2 is YNNKEL (reference sequence). The CDR3 contains 15 residues. CDR3 amino acids: CASSLPTSGIYEQYF.

The chain is built from TRBV19 and TRBJ2-3. The CDR3 sequence is 13 residues long. Germline CDR1 LNHDA, CDR2 SQIVND (reference sequence). This CDR3 reads CASSIDLSDTQYF.

V is TRBV30 and J is TRBJ2-1; the TRBD1 assignment by TCRdb is unverifiable without DNA. This CDR3 spans 12 amino acids. CDR1 and CDR2 from the germline V gene are GTSNPN and SVGIG (reference sequence). The CDR3 loop is CAWLEGTGEQFF.

The rearrangement uses TRBV27 and TRBJ2-3. Germline CDR1 and CDR2: MNHEY and SMNVEV (reference sequence). This CDR3 contains 12 residues. This chain's CDR3 is CASSSGRHTQYF.

V usage is TRBV29-1 and J usage is TRBJ2-1; lacking DNA, the TRBD1 call made by TCRdb goes unchecked. The CDR3 covers 14 residues. CDR1 and CDR2 from the germline V gene are SQVTM and ANQGSEA. CDR3 in amino acids: CSAVGGHGNNEQFF.